A selection of T cell receptor beta chains follows, all from one sample in a study of technical replicates of blood from a few donors. Some clones are missing from TCRdb's copy, which holds only in-frame ones; the method was immunoSEQ multiplex PCR. The sample comprises 75,000 to 100,000 clones, about 95% of which are singletons, and over 0.25% rests with the top ten. Material for sequencing was T cells isolated from PBMCs. The receptors stem from a human donor in good health. Both conserved end residues are part of each CDR3. The order of the fields is clone size, D gene, J gene, V gene, CDR3 length, CDR3 DNA, CDR3 protein. D genes are given only for firm matches. The size of a clone is reported for some rows only, either as once, few or many, or as a class for expanded clones.

clone_size: .; d_call: TRBD1; j_call: TRBJ1-1; v_call: TRBV11-2; cdr3_length: 16; cdr3_nt: TGTGCCAGCAGCGCGGGACAGGGGATGCGGGGCACTGAAGCTTTCTTT; cdr3_aa: CASSAGQGMRGTEAFF
clone_size: .; d_call: .; j_call: TRBJ1-5; v_call: TRBV19; cdr3_length: 14; cdr3_nt: TGTGCCAGTACGGTAGTGACAGCGAATCAGCCCCAGCATTTT; cdr3_aa: CASTVVTANQPQHF
clone_size: .; d_call: .; j_call: TRBJ2-5; v_call: TRBV6-5; cdr3_length: 13; cdr3_nt: TGTGCCAGCAGTTACTTAGAGGAAGAGACCCAGTACTTC; cdr3_aa: CASSYLEEETQYF
clone_size: .; d_call: TRBD2; j_call: TRBJ2-1; v_call: TRBV6-6; cdr3_length: 16; cdr3_nt: TGTGCCAGCAGTCTGAAGACTAGCGGGATTGGCAATGAGCAGTTCTTC; cdr3_aa: CASSLKTSGIGNEQFF
clone_size: .; d_call: .; j_call: TRBJ1-3; v_call: TRBV6-1; cdr3_length: 16; cdr3_nt: TGTGCCAGCAGTGAAAATCCGGGAGCCTCTGGAAACACCATATATTTT; cdr3_aa: CASSENPGASGNTIYF
clone_size: .; d_call: TRBD1; j_call: TRBJ1-4; v_call: TRBV5-6; cdr3_length: 15; cdr3_nt: TGTGCCAGCAGCCAGGGACAGGGGAAAAATGAAAAACTGTTTTTT; cdr3_aa: CASSQGQGKNEKLFF
clone_size: .; d_call: .; j_call: TRBJ1-2; v_call: TRBV7-9; cdr3_length: 15; cdr3_nt: TGTGCCAGCAGCTTGACGGGAAGGGAAATTGCTGGCTACACCTTC; cdr3_aa: CASSLTGREIAGYTF
clone_size: .; d_call: TRBD1; j_call: TRBJ2-2; v_call: TRBV2; cdr3_length: 14; cdr3_nt: TGTGCCATCTCAGGGGGAGTAGACACCGGGGAGCTGTTTTTT; cdr3_aa: CAISGGVDTGELFF
clone_size: .; d_call: .; j_call: TRBJ2-4; v_call: TRBV4-1; cdr3_length: 19; cdr3_nt: TGCGCCAGCAGCCAAGGAGACGCCAAAGCTCGGAGGATCAAAAACATTCAGTACTTC; cdr3_aa: CASSQGDAKARRIKNIQYF
clone_size: .; d_call: TRBD2; j_call: TRBJ2-1; v_call: TRBV6-1; cdr3_length: 16; cdr3_nt: TGTGCCAGCAGTGATCCATTAGCGGGAGGCTACAATGAGCAGTTCTTC; cdr3_aa: CASSDPLAGGYNEQFF
clone_size: .; d_call: .; j_call: TRBJ2-5; v_call: TRBV5-4; cdr3_length: 12; cdr3_nt: TGTGCCAGCAGCGACTTTCTAGAGACCCAGTACTTC; cdr3_aa: CASSDFLETQYF
clone_size: once; d_call: .; j_call: TRBJ2-1; v_call: TRBV19; cdr3_length: 17; cdr3_nt: TGTGCCAGTAGTATAGTTTCAGGGCCGTCCTACTACAATGAGCAGTTCTTC; cdr3_aa: CASSIVSGPSYYNEQFF
clone_size: .; d_call: TRBD2; j_call: TRBJ2-7; v_call: TRBV27; cdr3_length: 13; cdr3_nt: TGTGCCAGCAGTTCGAGCGGGGTAAGGGAGCAGTACTTC; cdr3_aa: CASSSSGVREQYF
clone_size: few; d_call: TRBD1; j_call: TRBJ1-1; v_call: TRBV11-1; cdr3_length: 15; cdr3_nt: TGTGCCAGCAGCCCTCCGGGACAGTTGAACACTGAAGCTTTCTTT; cdr3_aa: CASSPPGQLNTEAFF
clone_size: .; d_call: TRBD2; j_call: TRBJ2-5; v_call: TRBV2; cdr3_length: 15; cdr3_nt: TGTGCCAGCAGTGCTAGCGGTGATTCTGGGGAGACCCAGTACTTC; cdr3_aa: CASSASGDSGETQYF
clone_size: .; d_call: TRBD1; j_call: TRBJ2-7; v_call: TRBV7-2; cdr3_length: 14; cdr3_nt: TGTGCCAGCAACCGGGACAGGAGGGAGTACGAGCAGTACTTC; cdr3_aa: CASNRDRREYEQYF
clone_size: once; d_call: .; j_call: TRBJ2-7; v_call: TRBV28; cdr3_length: 14; cdr3_nt: TGTGCCAGCAGTTTAGACTCCTTTTCCCACGAGCAGTACTTC; cdr3_aa: CASSLDSFSHEQYF
clone_size: once; d_call: .; j_call: TRBJ2-6; v_call: TRBV19; cdr3_length: 13; cdr3_nt: TGTGCCAGTGGCACCCAGGGGGCCAACGTCCTGACTTTC; cdr3_aa: CASGTQGANVLTF
clone_size: .; d_call: TRBD2; j_call: TRBJ2-7; v_call: TRBV4-1; cdr3_length: 15; cdr3_nt: TGCGCCAGCAGCCCCCCTAGCGGGAGTTATGACGAGCAGTACTTC; cdr3_aa: CASSPPSGSYDEQYF
clone_size: .; d_call: .; j_call: TRBJ1-4; v_call: TRBV7-9; cdr3_length: 11; cdr3_nt: TGTGCCAGCGGGAGGGATGAAAAACTGTTTTTT; cdr3_aa: CASGRDEKLFF
clone_size: .; d_call: .; j_call: TRBJ1-5; v_call: TRBV7-9; cdr3_length: 15; cdr3_nt: TGTGCCAGCAGCTTAGTGGGGGGGGTTAATCAGCCCCAGCATTTT; cdr3_aa: CASSLVGGVNQPQHF
clone_size: once; d_call: TRBD2; j_call: TRBJ2-1; v_call: TRBV4-2; cdr3_length: 18; cdr3_nt: TGTGCCAGCAGCCAAGAGTATGTGGGGACTAGCGGGGGGAATGAGCAGTTCTTC; cdr3_aa: CASSQEYVGTSGGNEQFF
clone_size: few; d_call: TRBD1; j_call: TRBJ1-4; v_call: TRBV10-3; cdr3_length: 18; cdr3_nt: TGTGCCATCAGCCAGGGGGAGAGTGGGTCTCCAACTAATGAAAAACTGTTTTTT; cdr3_aa: CAISQGESGSPTNEKLFF
clone_size: .; d_call: .; j_call: TRBJ2-7; v_call: TRBV19; cdr3_length: 15; cdr3_nt: TGTGCCAGTAGTATTTCACGGACTCTACACTACGAGCAGTACTTC; cdr3_aa: CASSISRTLHYEQYF
clone_size: .; d_call: .; j_call: TRBJ1-5; v_call: TRBV14; cdr3_length: 15; cdr3_nt: TGTGCCAGCAGCCAAGGGACGGGATTAAATCAGCCCCAGCATTTT; cdr3_aa: CASSQGTGLNQPQHF
clone_size: .; d_call: .; j_call: TRBJ2-4; v_call: TRBV28; cdr3_length: 15; cdr3_nt: TGTGCCAGCAGACGTACAGCAGTAGCCAAAAACATTCAGTACTTC; cdr3_aa: CASRRTAVAKNIQYF
clone_size: .; d_call: TRBD1; j_call: TRBJ1-6; v_call: TRBV18; cdr3_length: 16; cdr3_nt: TGTGCCAGCTCACGGGACAGAAGCTCCTATAATTCACCCCTCCACTTT; cdr3_aa: CASSRDRSSYNSPLHF
clone_size: .; d_call: .; j_call: TRBJ1-5; v_call: TRBV28; cdr3_length: 17; cdr3_nt: TGTGCCAGCAGTTTCGGTCTAGAGTTGAGCAGCAATCAGCCCCAGCATTTT; cdr3_aa: CASSFGLELSSNQPQHF
clone_size: .; d_call: .; j_call: TRBJ1-1; v_call: TRBV5-1; cdr3_length: 13; cdr3_nt: TGCGCCAGCAGCTTGGCAGGATCCGATCAAGCTTTCTTT; cdr3_aa: CASSLAGSDQAFF
clone_size: once; d_call: .; j_call: TRBJ2-3; v_call: TRBV5-8; cdr3_length: 14; cdr3_nt: TGTGCCAGCACCCTAGGGAACCAGGGGGATACGCAGTATTTT; cdr3_aa: CASTLGNQGDTQYF
clone_size: .; d_call: TRBD2; j_call: TRBJ2-3; v_call: TRBV6-4; cdr3_length: 16; cdr3_nt: TGTGCCAGCAGTGACGGGCTAGCGGGGGGGACAGATACGCAGTATTTT; cdr3_aa: CASSDGLAGGTDTQYF
clone_size: once; d_call: TRBD1; j_call: TRBJ2-3; v_call: TRBV18; cdr3_length: 17; cdr3_nt: TGTGCCAGCTCACTGACAGGGGGCGAAGCTAGCACAGATACGCAGTATTTT; cdr3_aa: CASSLTGGEASTDTQYF
clone_size: .; d_call: .; j_call: TRBJ1-2; v_call: TRBV9; cdr3_length: 15; cdr3_nt: TGTGCCAGCAGCGTAGCTACTTCGCCCCATGATGGCTACACCTTC; cdr3_aa: CASSVATSPHDGYTF
clone_size: .; d_call: TRBD1; j_call: TRBJ1-1; v_call: TRBV5-1; cdr3_length: 14; cdr3_nt: TGCGCCAGCAGCTTCCACAGGGGGAACACTGAAGCTTTCTTT; cdr3_aa: CASSFHRGNTEAFF
clone_size: .; d_call: .; j_call: TRBJ2-7; v_call: TRBV6-1; cdr3_length: 14; cdr3_nt: TGTGCCAGCAGTGACGCCCCCCGAAGCTCCGAGCAGTACTTC; cdr3_aa: CASSDAPRSSEQYF
clone_size: .; d_call: TRBD2; j_call: TRBJ2-7; v_call: TRBV4-1; cdr3_length: 17; cdr3_nt: TGCGCCAGCAGCCAAGAGTTCCGGGGCGGGGGATCCTACGAGCAGTACTTC; cdr3_aa: CASSQEFRGGGSYEQYF
clone_size: .; d_call: TRBD2; j_call: TRBJ2-3; v_call: TRBV6-5; cdr3_length: 15; cdr3_nt: TGTGCCAGCAGTCAAACTAGCGGGGTCAGAGATACGCAGTATTTT; cdr3_aa: CASSQTSGVRDTQYF
clone_size: .; d_call: .; j_call: TRBJ2-5; v_call: TRBV5-5; cdr3_length: 17; cdr3_nt: TGTGCCAGCAAACCCCGCCCCATGGGAGCCCTCTTAGAGACCCAGTACTTC; cdr3_aa: CASKPRPMGALLETQYF
clone_size: .; d_call: .; j_call: TRBJ2-5; v_call: TRBV25-1; cdr3_length: 14; cdr3_nt: TGTGCCAGCAGTGATCGGCCAGGGCAAGAGACCCAGTACTTC; cdr3_aa: CASSDRPGQETQYF
clone_size: .; d_call: .; j_call: TRBJ2-2; v_call: TRBV28; cdr3_length: 15; cdr3_nt: TGTGCCAGCAGAAACCAACAGGGAGCCGCCGGGGAGCTGTTTTTT; cdr3_aa: CASRNQQGAAGELFF
clone_size: .; d_call: .; j_call: TRBJ2-3; v_call: TRBV5-1; cdr3_length: 18; cdr3_nt: TGCGCCAGCAGCTTGGGGGTCCCGGGATTTGTGAGCACAGATACGCAGTATTTT; cdr3_aa: CASSLGVPGFVSTDTQYF
clone_size: .; d_call: .; j_call: TRBJ2-7; v_call: TRBV6-6; cdr3_length: 14; cdr3_nt: TGTGCCAGCAGTTACAGGGTCGGGACCTACGAGCAGTACTTC; cdr3_aa: CASSYRVGTYEQYF
clone_size: .; d_call: TRBD1; j_call: TRBJ2-5; v_call: TRBV25-1; cdr3_length: 13; cdr3_nt: TGTGCCAGCAGTTCGGGACAGGGAAAGACCCAGTACTTC; cdr3_aa: CASSSGQGKTQYF
clone_size: .; d_call: TRBD1; j_call: TRBJ2-7; v_call: TRBV6-1; cdr3_length: 14; cdr3_nt: TGTGCCAGCAGAGGGACAGTAGCCTCCTACGAGCAGTACTTC; cdr3_aa: CASRGTVASYEQYF
clone_size: once; d_call: TRBD1; j_call: TRBJ2-7; v_call: TRBV14; cdr3_length: 15; cdr3_nt: TGTGCCAGCAGCCCGACTAAGACAGGGGACCACGAGCAGTACTTC; cdr3_aa: CASSPTKTGDHEQYF
clone_size: .; d_call: .; j_call: TRBJ2-7; v_call: TRBV29-1; cdr3_length: 12; cdr3_nt: TGCAGTTGGGGCGCACAGGTGGACGAGCAGTACTTC; cdr3_aa: CSWGAQVDEQYF
clone_size: once; d_call: TRBD1; j_call: TRBJ2-3; v_call: TRBV5-4; cdr3_length: 14; cdr3_nt: TGTGCCAGCAGCCCGACAGGGGTGTCAGATACGCAGTATTTT; cdr3_aa: CASSPTGVSDTQYF
clone_size: .; d_call: TRBD1; j_call: TRBJ1-1; v_call: TRBV27; cdr3_length: 13; cdr3_nt: TGTGCCAGCAGTTTATACAGGGGCACTGAAGCTTTCTTT; cdr3_aa: CASSLYRGTEAFF
clone_size: .; d_call: TRBD1; j_call: TRBJ1-4; v_call: TRBV6-5; cdr3_length: 14; cdr3_nt: TGTGCCAGCAGTTACCTGCAGGGGGGTGAAAAACTGTTTTTT; cdr3_aa: CASSYLQGGEKLFF
clone_size: .; d_call: TRBD2; j_call: TRBJ2-3; v_call: TRBV10-3; cdr3_length: 17; cdr3_nt: TGTGCCATCAGCCAGGGGGGGACTAGCGGGAGACCGGATACGCAGTATTTT; cdr3_aa: CAISQGGTSGRPDTQYF
clone_size: .; d_call: TRBD2; j_call: TRBJ2-7; v_call: TRBV13; cdr3_length: 14; cdr3_nt: TGTGCCAGCAGCTTAGATCCGGGGGGCTACGAGCAGTACTTC; cdr3_aa: CASSLDPGGYEQYF
clone_size: .; d_call: TRBD1; j_call: TRBJ1-2; v_call: TRBV6-6; cdr3_length: 14; cdr3_nt: TGTGCCAGTTGGGACAGGTCAACTAACTATGGCTACACCTTC; cdr3_aa: CASWDRSTNYGYTF
clone_size: .; d_call: TRBD1; j_call: TRBJ2-1; v_call: TRBV7-9; cdr3_length: 17; cdr3_nt: TGTGCCAGCAGCTCCCAACCAGACAGGGGGCGCGGCAATGAGCAGTTCTTC; cdr3_aa: CASSSQPDRGRGNEQFF
clone_size: .; d_call: .; j_call: TRBJ1-2; v_call: TRBV7-9; cdr3_length: 12; cdr3_nt: TGTGCCAGCAGTCCCGGGTCTGCTGGCTACACCTTC; cdr3_aa: CASSPGSAGYTF
clone_size: .; d_call: TRBD1; j_call: TRBJ2-3; v_call: TRBV28; cdr3_length: 15; cdr3_nt: TGTGCCAGCAGTTTCGTCTGGGACAGGGCGGATACGCAGTATTTT; cdr3_aa: CASSFVWDRADTQYF
clone_size: .; d_call: TRBD1; j_call: TRBJ2-5; v_call: TRBV28; cdr3_length: 16; cdr3_nt: TGTGCCAGCAGTTTATTAGGGACAGGGGGGCAAGAGACCCAGTACTTC; cdr3_aa: CASSLLGTGGQETQYF
clone_size: once; d_call: TRBD2; j_call: TRBJ2-1; v_call: TRBV2; cdr3_length: 15; cdr3_nt: TGTGCCAGCAGTCCATTTAGCGGGGGGGCTAATGAGCAGTTCTTC; cdr3_aa: CASSPFSGGANEQFF